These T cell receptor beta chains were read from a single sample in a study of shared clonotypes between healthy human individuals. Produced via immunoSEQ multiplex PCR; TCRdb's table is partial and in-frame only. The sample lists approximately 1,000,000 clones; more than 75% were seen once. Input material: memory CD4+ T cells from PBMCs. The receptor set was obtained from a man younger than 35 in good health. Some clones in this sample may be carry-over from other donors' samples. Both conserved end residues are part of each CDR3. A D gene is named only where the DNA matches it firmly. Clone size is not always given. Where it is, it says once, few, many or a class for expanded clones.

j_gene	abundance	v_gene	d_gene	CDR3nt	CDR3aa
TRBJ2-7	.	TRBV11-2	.	TGTGCCAGCAGCTTAGGGAGTTCGGCGGACCCCTACGAGCAGTACTTC	CASSLGSSADPYEQYF
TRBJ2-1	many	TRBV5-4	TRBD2	TGTGCCAGCACCGGACTAGCGGGAGGGCCATCGAACAATGAGCAGTTCTTC	CASTGLAGGPSNNEQFF
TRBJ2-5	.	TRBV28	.	TGTGCCAGCAGTTTCGGCAGCCAAGAGACCCAGTACTTC	CASSFGSQETQYF
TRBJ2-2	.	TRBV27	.	TGTGCCAGCAGTTTACTAGCGAACACCGGGGAGCTGTTTTTT	CASSLLANTGELFF
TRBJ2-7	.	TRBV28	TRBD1	TGTGCCAGCAGTTTTGGACAGGGCCTTAAGCAGTACTTC	CASSFGQGLKQYF
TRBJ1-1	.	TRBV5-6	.	TGTGCCAGCAGCTTGGCTTTGTCGACGGGACATAAAATTGAAGCTTTCTTT	CASSLALSTGHKIEAFF
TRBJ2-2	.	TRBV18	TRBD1	TGTGCCAGCTCGCAGGGGACAGGGACAACCGGGGAGCTGTTTTTT	CASSQGTGTTGELFF
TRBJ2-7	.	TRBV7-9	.	TGTGCCAGCAGCTTCGACAGGTATTCCTACGAGCAGTACTTC	CASSFDRYSYEQYF
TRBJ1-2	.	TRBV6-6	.	TGTGCCAGCAGTTACTTCTCAGGGCACCAGAATGGCTACACCTTC	CASSYFSGHQNGYTF
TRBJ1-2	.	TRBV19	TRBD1	TGTGCCAGTAGTATAGCCGGGACAGGGGTGTATGGCTACACCTTC	CASSIAGTGVYGYTF
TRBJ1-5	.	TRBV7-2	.	TGTGCCAGCAGCCGAGGGGGACCCGGGCAGCCCCAGCATTTT	CASSRGGPGQPQHF
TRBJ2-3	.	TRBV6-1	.	TGTGCCAGCGCTGTTGGGGGCCTCACAGATACGCAGTATTTT	CASAVGGLTDTQYF
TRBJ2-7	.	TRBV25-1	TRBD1	TGTGCCAGCAGGACAGGGTTGTACGAGCAGTACTTC	CASRTGLYEQYF
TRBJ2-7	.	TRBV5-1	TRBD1	TGCGCCAGCAGCCGACAGGGGGTCCTCTCCTACGAGCAGTACTTC	CASSRQGVLSYEQYF
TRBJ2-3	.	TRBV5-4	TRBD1	TGTGCCAGCAGCTCGACAGGGGACGGGACAGATACGCAGTATTTT	CASSSTGDGTDTQYF
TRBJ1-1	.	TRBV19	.	TGTGCCAGTAGTATTCTGTATGGGAGTGAAGCTTTCTTT	CASSILYGSEAFF
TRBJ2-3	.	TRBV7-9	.	TGTGCCAGCAGCATTTTGTGGAGCCCAGATACGCAGTATTTT	CASSILWSPDTQYF
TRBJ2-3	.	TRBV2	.	TGTGCCAGCAGTGAGTCGGGAGCGGTGGGCACAGATACGCAGTATTTT	CASSESGAVGTDTQYF
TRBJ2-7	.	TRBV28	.	TGTGCCAGCAGCCCCCGCCTCTACGAGCAGTACTTC	CASSPRLYEQYF
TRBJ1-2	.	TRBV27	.	TGTGCCAGCAGTTTTAGGGGGGGTTATGGCTACACCTTC	CASSFRGGYGYTF
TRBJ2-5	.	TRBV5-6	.	TGTGCCAGCAGCTTGGGTACCCCCGAGACCCAGTACTTC	CASSLGTPETQYF
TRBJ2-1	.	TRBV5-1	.	TGCGCCAGCAGCTTCCCGGGGGCTTCGGCCAATGAGCAGTTCTTC	CASSFPGASANEQFF
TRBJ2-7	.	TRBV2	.	TGTGCCAGCAGCGGGCTGAAGCAGTACTTC	CASSGLKQYF
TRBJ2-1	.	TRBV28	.	TGTGCCAGCAGTTTAATCGGGGTGGAGGGATTGGAGCAGTTCTTC	CASSLIGVEGLEQFF
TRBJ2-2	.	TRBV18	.	TGTGCCAGCTCACCATCGGCAGGGCCCGGGGAGCTGTTTTTT	CASSPSAGPGELFF
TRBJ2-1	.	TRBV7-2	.	TGTGCCAGCAGCTTAAGTTACAATGAGCAGTTCTTC	CASSLSYNEQFF
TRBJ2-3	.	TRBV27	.	TGTGCCAGCAGTACCCAGAACACAGATACGCAGTATTTT	CASSTQNTDTQYF
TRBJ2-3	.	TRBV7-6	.	TGTGCCAGCAGCTTCGCAGGGGCAGATACGCAGTATTTT	CASSFAGADTQYF
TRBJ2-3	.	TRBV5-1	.	TGCGCCAGCAGCTTGGCCCAGGGAACAGATACGCAGTATTTT	CASSLAQGTDTQYF
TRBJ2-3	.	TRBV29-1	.	TGCAGCGTGGAGCTAGGTAGAGGAGATACGCAGTATTTT	CSVELGRGDTQYF